This T cell receptor beta chain was sequenced for a study of T cell repertoires in cytomegalovirus infection. TCRdb re-analysed the reads in MiXCR, keeping a single row per CDR3 protein. The table shows approximately 500,000 distinct CDR3 sequences, with roughly 10% occurring only once. With regard to this clonotype: The antigen is not known.

Study results and caveats: It was HLA-C-restricted CMV-specific TCR beta clonotypes that dominated the response ex vivo. Identification of carriers of CMV plus the relevant HLA was achieved through cumulative public TCR beta family frequency.

Input material: PBMCs. The clonotype originates from a human donor in good health (CMV status not recorded). Some clones in this sample may be carry-over from other donors' samples.

CDR3 bases: TGTGCCAGCAGTCCCTCCGGTGAGCAGTTCTTC. Residues: CASSPSGEQFF. The V call is TRBV28, the J call TRBJ2-1; D is uncertain. The CDR3 extends over 11 amino acids. The V end was cut by 5 bases, the J end by 9 bases, with 8 bases between. Germline loops: CDR1 MDHEN, CDR2 SYDVKM.